A single TCR beta chain is shown here with its context. Using immunoSEQ multiplex PCR, the repertoire was profiled, and TCRdb retains in-frame clones only, with some absent. The data contain tens of thousands of clones, over 85% of them singletons. This CDR3 is 15 amino acids long. Trimming cost V 1 base and J 2 bases; bases outside gene matches: 5. CDR1 SGHTA and CDR2 FQGNSA come from the germline V gene. The data derive from a study of blood T cell repertoires in COVID-19. The source material was peripheral blood. This sequence originates from a human donor in a cohort sampled during active COVID-19. The chain links TRBV7-2 to TRBJ2-7; 7 bases map to TRBD1. This chain's CDR3 is CASSLGNQGAYEQYF. CDR3 sequence (DNA): TGTGCCAGCAGCTTAGGGAACCAGGGGGCCTACGAGCAGTACTTC.